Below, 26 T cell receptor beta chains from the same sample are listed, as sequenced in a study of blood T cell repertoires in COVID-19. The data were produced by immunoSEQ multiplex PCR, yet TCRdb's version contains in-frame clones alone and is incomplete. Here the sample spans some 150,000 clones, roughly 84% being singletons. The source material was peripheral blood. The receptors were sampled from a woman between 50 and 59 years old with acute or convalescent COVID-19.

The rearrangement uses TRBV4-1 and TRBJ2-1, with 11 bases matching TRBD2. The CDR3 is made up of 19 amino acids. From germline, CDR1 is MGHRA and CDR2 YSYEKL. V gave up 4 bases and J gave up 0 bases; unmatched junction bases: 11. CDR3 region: CASSPGPSGGSSSYNEQFF. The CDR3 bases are TGCGCCAGCAGCCCCGGGCCTAGCGGGGGGTCTAGCTCCTACAATGAGCAGTTCTTC.

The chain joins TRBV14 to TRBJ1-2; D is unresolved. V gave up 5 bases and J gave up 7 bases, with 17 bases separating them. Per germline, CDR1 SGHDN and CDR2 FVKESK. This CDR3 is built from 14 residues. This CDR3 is CASSVARGALGYTF. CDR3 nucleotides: TGTGCCAGCAGCGTTGCGAGAGGCGCTCTTGGCTACACCTTC.

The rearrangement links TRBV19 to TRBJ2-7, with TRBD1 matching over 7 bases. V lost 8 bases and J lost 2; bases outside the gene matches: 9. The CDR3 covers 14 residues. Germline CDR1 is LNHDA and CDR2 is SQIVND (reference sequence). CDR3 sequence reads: CASSLGTVPYEQYF. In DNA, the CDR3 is TGTGCCAGTTCCCTGGGGACAGTCCCCTACGAGCAGTACTTC.

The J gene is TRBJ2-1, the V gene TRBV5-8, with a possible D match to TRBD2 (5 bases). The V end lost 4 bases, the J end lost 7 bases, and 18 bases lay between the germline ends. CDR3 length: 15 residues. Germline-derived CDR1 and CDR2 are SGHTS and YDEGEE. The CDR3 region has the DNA TGTGCCAGCAGCCAGCAGGCCACACGGAGGAATGAGCAGTTCTTC. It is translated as CASSQQATRRNEQFF.

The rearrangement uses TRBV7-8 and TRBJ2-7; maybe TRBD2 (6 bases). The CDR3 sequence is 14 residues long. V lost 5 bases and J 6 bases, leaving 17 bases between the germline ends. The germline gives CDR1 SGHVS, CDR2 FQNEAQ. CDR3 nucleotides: TGTGCCAGCAGCACCCGGACTATTCTCCGCGAGCAGTACTTC. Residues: CASSTRTILREQYF.

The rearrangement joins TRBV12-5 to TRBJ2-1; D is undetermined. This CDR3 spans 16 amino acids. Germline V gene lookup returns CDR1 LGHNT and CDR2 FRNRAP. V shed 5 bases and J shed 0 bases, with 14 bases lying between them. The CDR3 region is CASGPDPGSSYNEQFF. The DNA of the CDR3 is TGTGCTAGTGGTCCCGACCCGGGTAGCTCCTACAATGAGCAGTTCTTC. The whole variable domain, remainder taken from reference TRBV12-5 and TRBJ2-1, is DARVTQTPRHKVTEMGQEVTMRCQPILGHNTVFWYRQTMMQGLELLAYFRNRAPLDDSGMPKDRFSAEMPDATLATLKIQPSEPRDSAVYFCASGPDPGSSYNEQFFGPGTRLTVL.

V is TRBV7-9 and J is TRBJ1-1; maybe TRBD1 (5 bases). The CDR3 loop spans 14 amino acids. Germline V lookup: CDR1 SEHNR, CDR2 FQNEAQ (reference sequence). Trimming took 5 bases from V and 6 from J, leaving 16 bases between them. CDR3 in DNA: TGTGCCAGCAGCCTGGAGGGGCCCGGCGCTGAAGCTTTCTTT. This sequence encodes CASSLEGPGAEAFF.

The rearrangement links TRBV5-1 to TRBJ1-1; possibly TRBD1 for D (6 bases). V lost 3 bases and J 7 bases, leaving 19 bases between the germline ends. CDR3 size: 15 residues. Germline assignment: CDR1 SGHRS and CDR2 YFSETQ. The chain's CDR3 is CASSSQGPPGGEAFF. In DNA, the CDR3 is TGCGCCAGCAGCTCTCAGGGGCCTCCGGGTGGTGAAGCTTTCTTT. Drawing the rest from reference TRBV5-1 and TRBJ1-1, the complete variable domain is KAGVTQTPRYLIKTRGQQVTLSCSPISGHRSVSWYQQTPGQGLQFLFEYFSETQRNKGNFPGRFSGRQFSNSRSEMNVSTLELGDSALYLCASSSQGPPGGEAFFGQGTRLTVV.

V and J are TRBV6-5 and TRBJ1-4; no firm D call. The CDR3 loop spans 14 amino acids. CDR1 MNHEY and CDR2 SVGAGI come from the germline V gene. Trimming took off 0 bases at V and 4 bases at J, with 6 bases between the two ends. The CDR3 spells CASSYSGSNEKLFF. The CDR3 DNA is TGTGCCAGCAGTTACTCCGGGAGTAATGAAAAACTGTTTTTT.

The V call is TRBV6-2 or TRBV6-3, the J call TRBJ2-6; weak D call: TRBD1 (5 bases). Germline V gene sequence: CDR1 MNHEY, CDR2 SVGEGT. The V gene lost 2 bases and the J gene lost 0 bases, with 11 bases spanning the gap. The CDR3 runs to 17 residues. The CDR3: CASSYTGRSSGANVLTF. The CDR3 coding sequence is TGTGCCAGCAGTTACACAGGCAGGTCCTCTGGGGCCAACGTCCTGACTTTC.

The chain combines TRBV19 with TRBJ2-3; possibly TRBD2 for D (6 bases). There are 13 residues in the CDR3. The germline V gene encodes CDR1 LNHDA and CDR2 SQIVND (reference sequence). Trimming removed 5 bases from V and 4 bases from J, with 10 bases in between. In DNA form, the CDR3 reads TGTGCCAGTAGTCTAGCGAGGGCAGATACGCAGTATTTT. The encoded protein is CASSLARADTQYF.

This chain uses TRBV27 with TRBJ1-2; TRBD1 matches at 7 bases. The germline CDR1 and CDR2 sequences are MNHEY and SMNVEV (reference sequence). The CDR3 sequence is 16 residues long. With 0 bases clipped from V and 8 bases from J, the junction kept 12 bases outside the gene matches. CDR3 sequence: CASSLSFETGANGYTF. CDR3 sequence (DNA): TGTGCCAGCAGTTTATCCTTCGAAACAGGGGCGAACGGCTACACCTTC.

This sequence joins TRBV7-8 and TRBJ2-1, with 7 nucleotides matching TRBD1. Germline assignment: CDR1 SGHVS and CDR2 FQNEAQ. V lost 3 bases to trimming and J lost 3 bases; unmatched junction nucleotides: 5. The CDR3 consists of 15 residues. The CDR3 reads CASSFIRDSYNEQFF. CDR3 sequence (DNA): TGTGCCAGCAGCTTTATCCGGGACAGCTACAATGAGCAGTTCTTC.

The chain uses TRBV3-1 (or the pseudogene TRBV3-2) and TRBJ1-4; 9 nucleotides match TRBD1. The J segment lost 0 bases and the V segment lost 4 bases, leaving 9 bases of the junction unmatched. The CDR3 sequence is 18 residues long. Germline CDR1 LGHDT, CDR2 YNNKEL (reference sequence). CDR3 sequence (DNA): TGTGCCAGCAGCCCACTGGGGACAGGGTCGGCAACTAATGAAAAACTGTTTTTT. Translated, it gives CASSPLGTGSATNEKLFF.

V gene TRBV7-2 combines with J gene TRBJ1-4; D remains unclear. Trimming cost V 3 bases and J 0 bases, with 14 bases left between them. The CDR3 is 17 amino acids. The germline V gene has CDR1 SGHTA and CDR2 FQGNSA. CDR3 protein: CASSLYVQVATNEKLFF. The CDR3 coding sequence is TGTGCCAGCAGCTTGTATGTTCAGGTTGCAACTAATGAAAAACTGTTTTTT.

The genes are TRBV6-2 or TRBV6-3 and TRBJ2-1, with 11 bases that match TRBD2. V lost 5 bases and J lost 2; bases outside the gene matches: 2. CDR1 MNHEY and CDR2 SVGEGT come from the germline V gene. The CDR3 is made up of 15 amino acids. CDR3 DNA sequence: TGTGCCAGCAGTCGACTAGCGGGGACCTACAATGAGCAGTTCTTC. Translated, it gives CASSRLAGTYNEQFF.

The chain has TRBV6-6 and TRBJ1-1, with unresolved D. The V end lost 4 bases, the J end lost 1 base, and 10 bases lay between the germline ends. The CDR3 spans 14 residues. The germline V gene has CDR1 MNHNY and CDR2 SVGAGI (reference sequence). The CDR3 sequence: CASSFSPWNTEAFF. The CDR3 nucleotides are TGTGCCAGCAGTTTCTCCCCGTGGAACACTGAAGCTTTCTTT.

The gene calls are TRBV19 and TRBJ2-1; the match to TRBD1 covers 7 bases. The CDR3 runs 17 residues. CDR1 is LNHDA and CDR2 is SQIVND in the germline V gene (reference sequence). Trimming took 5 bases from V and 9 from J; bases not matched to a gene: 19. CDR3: CASSLSRTGGLRGEQFF. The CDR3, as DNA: TGTGCCAGTAGTCTCAGCCGGACAGGAGGCTTACGAGGTGAGCAGTTCTTC. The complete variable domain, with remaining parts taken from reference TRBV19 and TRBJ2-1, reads DGGITQSPKYLFRKEGQNVTLSCEQNLNHDAMYWYRQDPGQGLRLIYYSQIVNDFQKGDIAEGYSVSREKKESFPLTVTSAQKNPTAFYLCASSLSRTGGLRGEQFFGPGTRLTVL.

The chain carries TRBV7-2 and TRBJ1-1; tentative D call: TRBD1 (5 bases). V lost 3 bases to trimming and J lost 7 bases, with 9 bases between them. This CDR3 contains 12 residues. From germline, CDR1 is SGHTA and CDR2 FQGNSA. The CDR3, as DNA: TGTGCCAGCAGCTTCGGGGGGGTTGAAGCTTTCTTT. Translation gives CASSFGGVEAFF.

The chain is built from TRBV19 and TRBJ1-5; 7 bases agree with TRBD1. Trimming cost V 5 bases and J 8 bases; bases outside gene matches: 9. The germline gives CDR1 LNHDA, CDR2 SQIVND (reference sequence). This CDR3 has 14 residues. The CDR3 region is CASSPPLGGKPQHF. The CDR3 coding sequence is TGTGCCAGTAGTCCCCCATTAGGGGGCAAGCCCCAGCATTTT. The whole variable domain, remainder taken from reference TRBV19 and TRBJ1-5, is DGGITQSPKYLFRKEGQNVTLSCEQNLNHDAMYWYRQDPGQGLRLIYYSQIVNDFQKGDIAEGYSVSREKKESFPLTVTSAQKNPTAFYLCASSPPLGGKPQHFGDGTRLSIL.

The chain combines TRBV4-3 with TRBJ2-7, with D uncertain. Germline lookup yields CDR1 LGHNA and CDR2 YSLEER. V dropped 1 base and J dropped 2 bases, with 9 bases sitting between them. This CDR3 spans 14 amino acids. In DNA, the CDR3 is TGCGCCAGCAGCCAAGCTAGTAACCCCTACGAGCAGTACTTC. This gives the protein CASSQASNPYEQYF.

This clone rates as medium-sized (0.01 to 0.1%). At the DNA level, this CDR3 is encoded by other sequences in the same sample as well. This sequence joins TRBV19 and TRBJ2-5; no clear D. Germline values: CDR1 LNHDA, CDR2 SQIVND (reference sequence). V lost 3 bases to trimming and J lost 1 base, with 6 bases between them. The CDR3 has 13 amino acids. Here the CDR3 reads CASSIDFQETQYF. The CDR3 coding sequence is TGTGCCAGTAGTATTGACTTCCAAGAGACCCAGTACTTC. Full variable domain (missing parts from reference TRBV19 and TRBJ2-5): DGGITQSPKYLFRKEGQNVTLSCEQNLNHDAMYWYRQDPGQGLRLIYYSQIVNDFQKGDIAEGYSVSREKKESFPLTVTSAQKNPTAFYLCASSIDFQETQYFGPGTRLLVL.

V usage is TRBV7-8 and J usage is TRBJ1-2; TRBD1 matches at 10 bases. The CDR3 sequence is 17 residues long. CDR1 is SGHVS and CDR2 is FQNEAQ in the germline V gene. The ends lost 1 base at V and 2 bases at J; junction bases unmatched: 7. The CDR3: CASSLEGQGPFNYGYTF. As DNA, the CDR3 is TGTGCCAGCAGCTTAGAGGGACAGGGGCCCTTCAACTATGGCTACACCTTC. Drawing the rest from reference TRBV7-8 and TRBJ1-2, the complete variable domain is GAGVSQSPRYKVAKRGQDVALRCDPISGHVSLFWYQQALGQGPEFLTYFQNEAQLDKSGLPSDRFFAERPEGSVSTLKIQRTQQEDSAVYLCASSLEGQGPFNYGYTFGSGTRLTVV.

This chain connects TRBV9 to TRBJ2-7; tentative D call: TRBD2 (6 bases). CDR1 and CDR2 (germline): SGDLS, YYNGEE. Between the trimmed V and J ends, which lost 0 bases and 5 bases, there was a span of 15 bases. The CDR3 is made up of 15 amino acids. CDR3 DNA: TGTGCCAGCAGCGTAGGATCTGGTCCGGGGGACGAGCAGTACTTC. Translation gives CASSVGSGPGDEQYF.

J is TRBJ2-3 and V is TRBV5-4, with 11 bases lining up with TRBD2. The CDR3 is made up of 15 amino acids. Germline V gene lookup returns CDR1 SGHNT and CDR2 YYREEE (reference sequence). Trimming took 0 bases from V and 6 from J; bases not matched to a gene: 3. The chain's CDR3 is CASSLVSGRGDTQYF. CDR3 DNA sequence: TGTGCCAGCAGCTTGGTTAGCGGGAGGGGGGATACGCAGTATTTT.

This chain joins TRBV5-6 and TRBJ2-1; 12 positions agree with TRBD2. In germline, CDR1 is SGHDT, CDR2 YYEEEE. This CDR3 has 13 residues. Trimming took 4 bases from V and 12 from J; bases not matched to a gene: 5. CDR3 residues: CASSRGLAGLQFF. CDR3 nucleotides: TGTGCCAGCAGCCGCGGACTAGCGGGGTTGCAGTTCTTC.